This T cell receptor (beta chain) was captured by sequencing in a study of cytomegalovirus exposure and HLA in healthy donors. The study's findings and limits: Most TCR sequences were seen very rarely across donors, but some public TCRs occurred in many. The HLA-A and HLA-B alleles of most subjects were reportedly predicted accurately from TCR beta sequences.

It was with 60 Vbeta and 13 Jbeta primers that the PCR ran. Method: immunoSEQ multiplex PCR; TCRdb's copy keeps in-frame clones and lacks some. This table holds some 70,000 clones, about four fifths found once. Only a few counts were recorded for this clone. Its antigen is unidentified. Per the germline V gene, CDR1 is KGHSH and CDR2 is LQKENI. J lost 5 bases, V lost 2 bases, and 7 bases had no gene match. CDR3 length: 15 residues. V usage is TRBV18 and J usage is TRBJ2-7; 9 bases map to TRBD2. The sequenced sample consisted of PBMCs. This sequence originates from a man between 18 and 35 years old in good health and CMV-seronegative. As DNA, the CDR3 is TGTGCCAGCTCACCATCAAGCGGGAGGAGGGACGAGCAGTACTTC. Amino acid sequence: CASSPSSGRRDEQYF.